Presented here are 10 T cell receptor beta chains from one specimen sequenced in a study of T cells in women clearing cervical HPV infection. Profiled with immunoSEQ multiplex PCR; TCRdb holds only in-frame clones, not every one. This sample contains tens of thousands of clones. Sequencing was carried out using blood buffy coat. The source is a woman aged 18 to 75 with a cervical HPV16 infection that either progressed to CIN3+ or cleared (not recorded which).

In the case of this clone: The sequenced fragment ends 3 residues before the CDR3 boundary, so the rest is inferred from the germline J gene. The chain couples TRBV28 to TRBJ2-3, with D possibly being TRBD2 (7 bases). Trimming removed 11 bases from V and 6 bases from J, with 24 bases in between. Germline lookup yields CDR1 MDHEN and CDR2 SYDVKM. CDR3 length: 15 amino acids. The CDR3 loop reads CAPPGWGGPGDTQYF. Incomplete CDR3 DNA: TGTGCCCCCCCAGGATGGGGGGGGCCTGGGGATACG.

CDR3 DNA, as far as it was read: TGTGCCAGTAGTTGGCGGAGTTCGGTGGCTGGGGCCAACGTG. Translated: CASSWRSSVAGANV. The CDR3 in its entirety is CASSWRSSVAGANVLFF. The chain couples TRBV19 to TRBJ2-2; TRBD1 might be the D (5 bases). The read gets to within 3 residues of the CDR3 end, and the germline J gene fills in the rest. The CDR3 sequence is 17 residues long. The V gene's germline CDR1 is LNHDA and CDR2 SQIVND (reference sequence).

Regarding this clone: The DNA ends 3 residues before the CDR3 does, and the rest of the CDR3 is filled in from the germline J gene. V and J are TRBV7-6 and TRBJ1-4; D is unclear. Germline CDR1 reads SGHVS; CDR2 reads FNYEAQ. There are 13 residues in the CDR3. V was pared by 4 bases and J by 8 bases, with 11 bases between. Incomplete CDR3 DNA: TGTGCCAGCAGCTCCCACAGAGCCGAAAAA. This codes for CASSSHRAEK. The CDR3 in full is CASSSHRAEKLFF.

This chain's CDR3 is CSTLLAGAHEQYF. The part of the CDR3 DNA that was read is TGCAGCACCTTACTGGCGGGGGCCCACGAG. The chain couples TRBV29-1 to TRBJ2-7, with D possibly being TRBD2 (7 bases). Coverage ceases 3 residues before the CDR3 finishes, and the germline J gene fills in the end. The V gene's germline CDR1 is SQVTM and CDR2 ANQGSEA. CDR3 size: 13 residues. Trimming removed 8 bases at V and 5 bases at J, with 19 bases between.

As for this clone: The read stops 3 residues short of the end of the CDR3; the missing end is completed from the germline J gene. This chain connects TRBV2 to TRBJ2-7; tentative D call: TRBD2 (6 bases). The CDR3 contains 13 residues. Per germline, CDR1 SNHLY and CDR2 FYNNEI. V was shortened by 11 bases and J by 2 bases, with 16 bases between the two germline ends. The DNA read from the CDR3 is TGTGCCTGTACCCCGGGGGAAACCTACGAG. Amino acids: CACTPGETYE. The complete CDR3 protein is CACTPGETYEQYF.

Concerning this clone itself: The read ends 3 residues shy of where the CDR3 ends; the end is completed using the germline J gene. V and J are TRBV5-1 and TRBJ2-7; possibly TRBD2 for D (5 bases). The CDR3 sequence is 13 residues long. Germline V CDR1 and CDR2: SGHRS, YFSETQ. V was trimmed by 0 bases and J by 6 bases, leaving 10 bases between them. The part of the CDR3 DNA that was read is TGCGCCAGCAGCTTGGAACTAGTCGGCGAG. This translates into CASSLELVGE. The full CDR3 protein is CASSLELVGEQYF.

Remarks on this clone: The sequenced fragment ends 3 residues before the CDR3 boundary, so the rest is inferred from the germline J gene. The V call is TRBV7-9, the J call TRBJ2-1; unclear D gene. The CDR3 runs to 12 residues. In germline, CDR1 is SEHNR, CDR2 FQNEAQ (reference sequence). Trimming took off 3 bases at V and 6 bases at J, with 6 bases between the two ends. The CDR3 sequence: CASSFSFNEQFF. The part of the CDR3 DNA that was read is TGTGCCAGCAGCTTTAGTTTCAATGAG.

In regard to this clone: The CDR3 goes on 3 residues after the read ends, and that part is filled in from the germline J gene. V usage is TRBV7-8 and J usage is TRBJ1-5, with D perhaps matching TRBD1 (6 bases). The CDR3 has 15 residues. The V gene lost 2 bases and the J gene lost 6 bases, with 14 bases spanning the gap. The germline gives CDR1 SGHVS, CDR2 FQNEAQ. Incomplete CDR3 DNA: TGTGCCAGCAGCTTAAACAGGGATATCGGTCAGCCC. Translated, it gives CASSLNRDIGQP. The CDR3 in its entirety is CASSLNRDIGQPQHF.

Points on this clone: The CDR3 goes on 3 residues after the read ends, and that part is filled in from the germline J gene. The chain has TRBV2 and TRBJ1-2; D ambiguous. From germline, CDR1 is SNHLY and CDR2 FYNNEI. The V gene lost 9 bases and the J gene lost 1 base, with 18 bases spanning the gap. The CDR3 runs 15 residues. The CDR3 DNA, read in part, is TGTGCCAGAAAACAAACAGTACCCCTTAACTATGGC. Translation gives CARKQTVPLNYG. The whole CDR3 sequence is CARKQTVPLNYGYTF.

On this clone itself: Read sequence stops 3 residues before the CDR3 end, and the germline J gene provides the missing end. This rearrangement joins TRBV7-9 to TRBJ2-2; D is unresolved. Germline V CDR1 and CDR2: SEHNR, FQNEAQ (reference sequence). CDR3 length: 13 amino acids. Trimming stripped 7 bases from V and 6 bases from J, with 12 bases between. Incomplete CDR3 DNA: TGTGCCAGCAACCTGAATGAGGCCGGGGAG. It is translated as CASNLNEAGE. The full CDR3 reads CASNLNEAGELFF.